The 32 T cell receptor beta chains in this list originate from one sample, sequenced in a study of T cell responses to AZD1222 COVID-19 vaccine. The table came from immunoSEQ multiplex PCR; TCRdb's copy has only in-frame clones and leaves some out. The profile shows more than 150,000 clones, 85% to 95% of them singletons. Here the sequenced sample was peripheral blood, taken on day 0 of AZD1222 vaccination. All receptors derive from an adult in good health.

This chain links TRBV27 with TRBJ2-7, with D perhaps assigned TRBD1 or TRBD2 (5 bases each). Germline values: CDR1 MNHEY, CDR2 SMNVEV (reference sequence). The V end lost 2 bases, the J end lost 2 bases, and 16 bases lay between the germline ends. The CDR3 has 16 residues. The CDR3 nucleotides read TGTGCCAGCAGTTTAAGGGTTCGGGACCGAACCTACGAGCAGTACGTC. Residues: CASSLRVRDRTYEQYV.

The chain couples TRBV7-4 to TRBJ2-1; the D is unclear. CDR1 and CDR2 (germline): SGHVT, SQSDAQ. The ends were cut back, 0 bases at V and 3 bases at J, with 6 bases in the middle. The CDR3 is 14 residues long. The CDR3 loop is CASSLAVDYNEQFF. DNA for the CDR3: TGTGCCAGCAGCTTAGCCGTAGACTACAATGAGCAGTTCTTC.

The V call is TRBV29-1, the J call TRBJ1-1; 7 positions match TRBD1. The ends lost 8 bases at V and 6 bases at J; junction bases unmatched: 9. The CDR3 loop spans 12 amino acids. Germline values: CDR1 SQVTM, CDR2 ANQGSEA. CDR3 protein: CSTLAGTAEAFF. The CDR3 bases are TGCAGCACCTTAGCCGGGACAGCTGAAGCTTTCTTT.

The V call is TRBV3-1 (or the pseudogene TRBV3-2), the J call TRBJ2-7, with a tentative D call TRBD1 (6 bases). Germline V gene data show CDR1 as LGHDT and CDR2 as YNNKEL (reference sequence). CDR3 size: 15 residues. V shed 4 bases and J shed 1 base, with 14 bases lying between them. This chain's CDR3 is CASSRSDRPSYEQYF. The CDR3, as DNA: TGTGCCAGCAGCCGTTCAGACAGGCCGTCCTACGAGCAGTACTTC.

This clone was seen just once. The gene calls are TRBV6-5 and TRBJ1-1; TRBD1 matches 8 bases. V lost 2 bases and J lost 4; bases outside the gene matches: 3. The CDR3 extends over 14 amino acids. Germline V gives CDR1 MNHEY, CDR2 SVGAGI. The CDR3 DNA reads TGTGCCAGCAGTTACAACCAGGGGGCCACTGAAGCTTTCTTT. Amino acid sequence: CASSYNQGATEAFF.

This chain uses TRBV4-2 with TRBJ2-5; tentative D call: TRBD2 (5 bases). The CDR3 loop spans 15 amino acids. CDR1 is LGHNA, CDR2 YNFKEQ, per germline. V was shortened by 2 bases and J by 2 bases, with 12 bases between the two germline ends. The CDR3 sequence is CASSQSLAVQETQYF. As DNA, the CDR3 is TGTGCCAGCAGCCAATCCCTAGCAGTGCAAGAGACCCAGTACTTC.

The chain carries TRBV9 and TRBJ2-7; D is perhaps TRBD2 (6 bases). Trimming removed 4 bases at V and 4 bases at J, with 15 bases between. CDR1 is SGDLS, CDR2 YYNGEE, per germline. This CDR3 region has 14 residues. The DNA of the CDR3 is TGTGCCAGCAGCTCCGGGACTTACCCTTACGAGCAGTACTTC. This codes for CASSSGTYPYEQYF.

The genes are TRBV6-5 and TRBJ2-7, with D hard to call. Germline V gives CDR1 MNHEY, CDR2 SVGAGI. V shed 6 bases and J shed 0 bases, with 12 bases lying between them. CDR3 length: 14 amino acids. CDR3 nucleotides: TGTGCCAGCAGCGCGACCGACCCCTCCTACGAGCAGTACTTC. This gives the protein CASSATDPSYEQYF.

This chain links TRBV5-6 with TRBJ2-7; perhaps TRBD2 as D (5 bases). Germline lookup yields CDR1 SGHDT and CDR2 YYEEEE. The CDR3 loop spans 14 amino acids. Trimming shortened V by 2 bases and J by 2 bases, and 11 bases separated the two germline ends. The CDR3 loop reads CASSFSGLAYEQYF. The CDR3 DNA reads TGTGCCAGCAGCTTCAGTGGACTGGCCTACGAGCAGTACTTC.

This clone was seen just once. This chain links TRBV5-4 with TRBJ2-1, with 7 bases aligning to TRBD2. V trimming: 3 bases; J trimming: 0 bases; junction bases outside the gene matches: 0. CDR3 length equals 14 residues. Germline values: CDR1 SGHNT, CDR2 YYREEE (reference sequence). This chain's CDR3 is CASSSGGSYNEQFF. CDR3 DNA: TGTGCCAGCAGCTCGGGGGGCTCCTACAATGAGCAGTTCTTC.

In this sample, this clone turned up once. The chain recombines TRBV28 with TRBJ2-7; no definite D call. CDR3 length: 13 residues. V lost 8 bases to trimming and J lost 2 bases, with 13 bases between them. Germline V gives CDR1 MDHEN, CDR2 SYDVKM. CDR3 in amino acids: CASVSHDAYEQYF. The CDR3 DNA reads as TGTGCCAGCGTCTCACATGATGCCTACGAGCAGTACTTC. The complete variable domain, with remaining parts taken from reference TRBV28 and TRBJ2-7, reads DVKVTQSSRYLVKRTGEKVFLECVQDMDHENMFWYRQDPGLGLRLIYFSYDVKMKEKGDIPEGYSVSREKKERFSLILESASTNQTSMYLCASVSHDAYEQYFGPGTRLTVT.

This clone has a handful of counts. This chain uses TRBV13 with TRBJ1-2; possible D gene TRBD1, 5 bases. The germline CDR1 and CDR2 sequences are PRHDT and FYEKMQ (reference sequence). The CDR3 loop spans 14 amino acids. V was shortened by 5 bases and J by 2 bases, with 12 bases between the two germline ends. CDR3 nucleotides: TGTGCCAGCAGCGCCCAGGGCGGCAACTATGGCTACACCTTC. This translates into CASSAQGGNYGYTF.

The gene calls are TRBV27 and TRBJ1-1; D remains ambiguous. The CDR3 loop spans 11 amino acids. The germline CDR1 and CDR2 sequences are MNHEY and SMNVEV (reference sequence). V was clipped by 4 bases and J by 5 bases, with 5 bases between them. In DNA form, the CDR3 reads TGTGCCAGCAGTTACAGAACTGAAGCTTTCTTT. Translation gives CASSYRTEAFF.

CDR3 loop: CSVSGQPFGYNEQFF. DNA of the CDR3: TGCAGCGTTAGTGGACAGCCGTTCGGCTACAATGAGCAGTTCTTC. The J gene is TRBJ2-1, the V gene TRBV29-1, with D perhaps TRBD1 (6 bases). The CDR3 is 15 residues long. The germline gives CDR1 SQVTM, CDR2 ANQGSEA. V was pared by 5 bases and J by 3 bases, with 17 bases between.

The chain is built from TRBV10-3 and TRBJ1-3; no definite D call. The CDR3 sequence is 12 residues long. V lost 7 bases to trimming and J lost 4 bases, with 8 bases between them. In germline, CDR1 is ENHRY, CDR2 SYGVKD. CDR3 nucleotides: TGTGCCATCAAGGCAGCAGGAAACACCATATATTTT. It yields the protein CAIKAAGNTIYF.

The chain joins TRBV11-3 to TRBJ2-3, with a tentative D call TRBD2 (5 bases). This CDR3 region has 13 residues. V was clipped by 5 bases and J by 6 bases, with 12 bases between them. Germline CDR1 is SGHNT and CDR2 is YENEEA. DNA for the CDR3: TGTGCCAGCAGCCCCCAATCGGGGGATACGCAGTATTTT. This encodes CASSPQSGDTQYF. The full variable domain, completed using reference TRBV11-3 and TRBJ2-3, is EAGVVQSPRYKIIEKKQPVAFWCNPISGHNTLYWYLQNLGQGPELLIRYENEEAVDDSQLPKDRFSAERLKGVDSTLKIQPAELGDSAVYLCASSPQSGDTQYFGPGTRLTVL.

The chain employs TRBV4-3 and TRBJ1-4; D is unclear. The length of the CDR3 is 15 residues. The ends were cut back, 4 bases at V and 6 bases at J, with 15 bases in the middle. CDR1 and CDR2 (germline): LGHNA, YSLEER. CDR3 DNA: TGCGCCAGCAGCCTAACCGACCAAGGACATGAAAAACTGTTTTTT. Residues: CASSLTDQGHEKLFF.

This clone was recorded only once. The rearrangement uses TRBV7-6 and TRBJ2-2; possibly TRBD1 for D (6 bases). The CDR3 loop spans 17 amino acids. The V end lost 3 bases, the J end lost 0 bases, and 14 bases lay between the germline ends. Germline values: CDR1 SGHVS, CDR2 FNYEAQ. In DNA form, the CDR3 reads TGTGCCAGCAGCTTTTTAGGGGGACATACGAACACCGGGGAGCTGTTTTTT. It translates to CASSFLGGHTNTGELFF. The whole variable domain, filled in from reference TRBV7-6 and TRBJ2-2, reads GAGVSQSPRYKVTKRGQDVALRCDPISGHVSLYWYRQALGQGPEFLTYFNYEAQQDKSGLPNDRFSAERPEGSISTLTIQRTEQRDSAMYRCASSFLGGHTNTGELFFGEGSRLTVL.

The chain couples TRBV6-8 to TRBJ2-1; D might be TRBD2 (5 bases). Germline CDR1 MNHGY, CDR2 SAAAGT. CDR3 size: 14 residues. Trimming shortened V by 5 bases and J by 4 bases, and 12 bases separated the two germline ends. The CDR3 spells CASSLAPSYNEQFF. The DNA of the CDR3 is TGTGCCAGCAGTCTAGCCCCTTCATACAATGAGCAGTTCTTC.

This clone has just one count. The chain has TRBV4-1 and TRBJ1-2; TRBD1 aligns across 7 bases. The CDR3 contains 16 residues. Germline values: CDR1 MGHRA, CDR2 YSYEKL. With 0 bases clipped from V and 4 bases from J, the junction kept 8 bases outside the gene matches. The CDR3 is CASSQEITGEVYGYTF. CDR3 nucleotides: TGCGCCAGCAGCCAAGAGATAACAGGGGAAGTCTATGGCTACACCTTC.

V gene TRBV2 combines with J gene TRBJ2-1, with D unresolved. Trimming shortened V by 2 bases and J by 9 bases, and 11 bases separated the two germline ends. Germline-derived CDR1 and CDR2 are SNHLY and FYNNEI. The CDR3 spans 13 residues. The CDR3 spells CASSETPSREQFF. The CDR3 bases are TGTGCCAGCAGTGAAACTCCGTCCCGTGAGCAGTTCTTC. The variable domain in full, with the rest retrieved from reference TRBV2 and TRBJ2-1, is EPEVTQTPSHQVTQMGQEVILRCVPISNHLYFYWYRQILGQKVEFLVSFYNNEISEKSEIFDDQFSVERPDGSNFTLKIRSTKLEDSAMYFCASSETPSREQFFGPGTRLTVL.

This chain joins TRBV28 and TRBJ1-4, with 7 bases matching TRBD1. The CDR3 is 14 residues long. Germline assignment: CDR1 MDHEN and CDR2 SYDVKM. The V and J ends lost 7 bases and 7 bases, in that order; junction bases with no gene match: 9. CDR3 protein: CASKLAGGGEKLFF. The CDR3 coding sequence is TGTGCCAGCAAATTAGCAGGGGGGGGTGAAAAACTGTTTTTT.

The rearrangement joins TRBV5-4 to TRBJ1-4; D not certain. The CDR3 covers 13 residues. From germline, CDR1 is SGHNT and CDR2 YYREEE (reference sequence). The V gene lost 2 bases and the J gene lost 3 bases, with 5 bases spanning the gap. In DNA, the CDR3 is TGTGCCAGCAGCTTCAGGCCTAATGAAAAACTGTTTTTT. This translates into CASSFRPNEKLFF.

This clone was observed a single time. The rearrangement uses TRBV7-2 and TRBJ1-1, with D unclear. Trimming left V 5 bases short and J 1 base short, with 8 bases between. The CDR3 loop spans 13 amino acids. CDR1 and CDR2 from the germline V gene are SGHTA and FQGNSA. CDR3 region: CASSAPRNTEAFF. The CDR3 DNA is TGTGCCAGCAGCGCCCCCAGGAACACTGAAGCTTTCTTT.

The chain couples TRBV5-6 to TRBJ1-2; 8 bases fit TRBD1. V was pared by 3 bases and J by 3 bases, with 1 base of the junction left unmatched. The CDR3 is made up of 13 amino acids. Germline lookup yields CDR1 SGHDT and CDR2 YYEEEE. The CDR3 here is CASSSTGDYGYTF. In nucleotides, the CDR3 is TGTGCCAGCAGCTCGACAGGGGACTATGGCTACACCTTC. The variable domain in full, completed from reference TRBV5-6 and TRBJ1-2, reads DAGVTQSPTHLIKTRGQQVTLRCSPKSGHDTVSWYQQALGQGPQFIFQYYEEEERQRGNFPDRFSGHQFPNYSSELNVNALLLGDSALYLCASSSTGDYGYTFGSGTRLTVV.

The chain carries TRBV5-1 and TRBJ1-2, with 7 bases aligning to TRBD1. J lost 3 bases, V lost 2 bases, and 7 bases had no gene match. Germline assignment: CDR1 SGHRS and CDR2 YFSETQ. This CDR3 contains 15 residues. CDR3 region: CASSLSGGDYYGYTF. In DNA, the CDR3 is TGCGCCAGCAGCTTATCAGGGGGGGATTACTATGGCTACACCTTC.

The CDR3, as DNA: TGTGCCAGCAGTCCTCCCTTGAACACTGAAGCTTTCTTT. Protein: CASSPPLNTEAFF. The V gene is TRBV12-3 or TRBV12-4, the J gene TRBJ1-1; D unresolved. V lost 5 bases and J lost 0, with 7 bases in between. The CDR3 loop spans 13 amino acids.

The rearrangement joins TRBV7-8 to TRBJ1-1; D is unresolved. Trimming removed 5 bases at V and 5 bases at J, with 6 bases between. The germline V gene encodes CDR1 SGHVS and CDR2 FQNEAQ. The CDR3 loop spans 11 amino acids. The CDR3 here is CASSPGTEAFF. The CDR3 nucleotides read TGTGCCAGCAGCCCTGGGACTGAAGCTTTCTTT.

J is TRBJ2-1 and V is TRBV7-3; 16 nucleotides align to TRBD2. The CDR3 spans 16 residues. With 4 bases clipped from V and 7 bases from J, the junction kept 4 bases outside the gene matches. Germline V lookup: CDR1 SGHTA, CDR2 FQGTGA. This chain's CDR3 is CASSSPGLAGGNEQFF. The CDR3 DNA follows: TGTGCCAGCAGCTCCCCGGGACTAGCGGGGGGGAATGAGCAGTTCTTC.

Here the CDR3 reads CASSYSSPGEGYGYTF. Written as DNA, the CDR3 is TGTGCCAGCAGTTACTCGAGCCCAGGGGAGGGCTATGGCTACACCTTC. The rearrangement uses TRBV6-5 and TRBJ1-2; the D gene is possibly TRBD1 (6 bases). Germline CDR1 is MNHEY and CDR2 is SVGAGI. Trimming stripped 0 bases from V and 4 bases from J, with 15 bases between. CDR3 size: 16 residues.

This chain links TRBV11-2 with TRBJ2-3; TRBD2 matches 7 bases. V lost 6 bases to trimming and J lost 4 bases; unmatched junction nucleotides: 10. Germline V gives CDR1 SGHAT, CDR2 FQNNGV. The CDR3 loop spans 15 amino acids. CDR3 residues: CASRSVGEGPDTQYF. CDR3 DNA sequence: TGTGCCAGCAGGTCGGTGGGGGAGGGACCAGATACGCAGTATTTT.

The J gene is TRBJ2-1, the V gene TRBV11-2; 8 nucleotides match TRBD2. The CDR3 is 14 residues long. From germline, CDR1 is SGHAT and CDR2 FQNNGV. The ends lost 5 bases at V and 6 bases at J; junction bases unmatched: 6. The CDR3: CASSPPGGPNEQFF. For the CDR3, the DNA is TGTGCCAGCAGCCCCCCGGGGGGGCCCAATGAGCAGTTCTTC.